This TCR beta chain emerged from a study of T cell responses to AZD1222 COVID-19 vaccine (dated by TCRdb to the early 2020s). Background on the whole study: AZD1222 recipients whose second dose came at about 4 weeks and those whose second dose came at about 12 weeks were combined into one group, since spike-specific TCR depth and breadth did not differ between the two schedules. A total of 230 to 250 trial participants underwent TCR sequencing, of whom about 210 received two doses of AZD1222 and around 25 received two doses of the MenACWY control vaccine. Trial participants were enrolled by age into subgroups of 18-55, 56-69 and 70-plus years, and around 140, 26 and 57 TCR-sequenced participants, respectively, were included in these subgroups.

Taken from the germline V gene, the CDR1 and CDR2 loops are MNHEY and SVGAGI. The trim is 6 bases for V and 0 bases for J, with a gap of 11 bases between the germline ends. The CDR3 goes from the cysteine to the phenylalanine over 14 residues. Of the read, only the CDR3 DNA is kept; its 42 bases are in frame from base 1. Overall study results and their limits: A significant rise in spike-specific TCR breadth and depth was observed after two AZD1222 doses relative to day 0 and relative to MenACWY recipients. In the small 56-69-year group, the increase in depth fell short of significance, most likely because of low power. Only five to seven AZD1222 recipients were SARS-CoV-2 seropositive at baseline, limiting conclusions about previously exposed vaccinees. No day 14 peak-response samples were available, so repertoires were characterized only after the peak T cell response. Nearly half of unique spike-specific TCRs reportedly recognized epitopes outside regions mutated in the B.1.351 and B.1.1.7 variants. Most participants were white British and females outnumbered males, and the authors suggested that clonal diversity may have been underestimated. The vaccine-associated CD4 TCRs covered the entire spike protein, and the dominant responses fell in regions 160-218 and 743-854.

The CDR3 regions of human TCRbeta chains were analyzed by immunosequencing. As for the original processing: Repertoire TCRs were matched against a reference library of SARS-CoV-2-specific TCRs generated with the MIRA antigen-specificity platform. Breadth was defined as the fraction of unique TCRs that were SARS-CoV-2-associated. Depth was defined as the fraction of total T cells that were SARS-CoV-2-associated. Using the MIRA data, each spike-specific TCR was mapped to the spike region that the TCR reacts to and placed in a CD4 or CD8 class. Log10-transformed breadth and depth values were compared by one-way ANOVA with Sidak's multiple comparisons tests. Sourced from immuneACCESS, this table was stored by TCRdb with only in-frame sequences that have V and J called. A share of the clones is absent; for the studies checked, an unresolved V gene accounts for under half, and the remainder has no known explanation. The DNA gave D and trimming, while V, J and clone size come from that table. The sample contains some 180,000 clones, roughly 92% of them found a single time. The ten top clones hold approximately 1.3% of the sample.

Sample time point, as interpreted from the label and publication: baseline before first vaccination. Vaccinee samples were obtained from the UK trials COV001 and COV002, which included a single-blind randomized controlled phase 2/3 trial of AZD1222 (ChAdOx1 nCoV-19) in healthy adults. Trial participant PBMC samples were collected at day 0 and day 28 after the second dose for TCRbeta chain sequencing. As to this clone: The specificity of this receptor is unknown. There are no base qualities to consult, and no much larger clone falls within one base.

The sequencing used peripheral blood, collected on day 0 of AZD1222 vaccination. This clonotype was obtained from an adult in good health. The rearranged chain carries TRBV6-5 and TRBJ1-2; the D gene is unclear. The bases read TGTGCCAGCAGCGCCCACAGTTCTAACTATGGCTACACCTTC. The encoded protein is CASSAHSSNYGYTF.